Below, 10 T cell receptor beta chains from the same sample are listed, as sequenced in a study of blood T cell repertoires in COVID-19. The protocol was immunoSEQ multiplex PCR, while the TCRdb copy is restricted to in-frame clones and leaves out a portion. The sample has about 200,000 clones, around nine tenths seen once. The sequenced sample consisted of peripheral blood. Receptors were obtained from a man in his fifties or sixties with acute or convalescent COVID-19.

The genes are TRBV5-1 and TRBJ2-1; TRBD1 matches 12 bases. The CDR3 has 15 amino acids. Per the germline V gene, CDR1 is SGHRS and CDR2 is YFSETQ. The V gene end was trimmed by 4 bases and the J gene end by 8 bases; junction bases not matched to a gene: 7. The CDR3 region has the DNA TGCGCCAGCAGCCTCCCCGGGACAGGGGGCTATGAGCAGTTCTTC. Residues: CASSLPGTGGYEQFF.

This chain links TRBV7-3 with TRBJ1-2, with 10 bases identical to TRBD1. The germline CDR1 and CDR2 sequences are SGHTA and FQGTGA. The CDR3 is 15 residues long. Trimming removed 3 bases from V and 9 bases from J; junction bases left unmatched: 10. CDR3 sequence reads: CASSLNTGTGDSYTF. The CDR3 DNA sequence: TGTGCCAGCAGCTTGAACACCGGGACAGGGGATAGCTACACCTTC. The whole variable domain, filled in from reference TRBV7-3 and TRBJ1-2, reads GAGVSQTPSNKVTEKGKYVELRCDPISGHTALYWYRQSLGQGPEFLIYFQGTGAADDSGLPNDRFFAVRPEGSVSTLKIQRTERGDSAVYLCASSLNTGTGDSYTFGSGTRLTVV.

The chain combines TRBV19 with TRBJ1-5; 8 nucleotides match TRBD1. The CDR3 loop spans 19 amino acids. Germline values: CDR1 LNHDA, CDR2 SQIVND (reference sequence). J gave up 2 bases and V 3 bases, and 15 bases lay outside the gene matches. CDR3 in DNA: TGTGCCAGTAGTATTTTGGCAGGGGGCTCACAGGGGGGCAATCAGCCCCAGCATTTT. Translating it yields CASSILAGGSQGGNQPQHF.

The chain links TRBV5-1 to TRBJ2-3; 8 bases line up with TRBD1. The CDR3 extends over 15 amino acids. Germline CDR1 reads SGHRS; CDR2 reads YFSETQ. The trim removed 0 bases at V and 1 base at J, leaving 1 base unmatched. Here the CDR3 reads CASSLGGQGTDTQYF. DNA of the CDR3: TGCGCCAGCAGCTTGGGGGGACAGGGCACAGATACGCAGTATTTT.

The V gene is TRBV25-1, the J gene TRBJ1-2, with 7 bases matching TRBD1. Germline values: CDR1 MGHDK, CDR2 SYGVNS. The ends lost 6 bases at V and 3 bases at J; junction bases unmatched: 7. This CDR3 is built from 14 residues. The CDR3 DNA is TGTGCCAGCAGCAGAACAGGGGATCACTATGGCTACACCTTC. It codes for CASSRTGDHYGYTF.

This clone was seen only once. V gene TRBV9 combines with J gene TRBJ2-2; 9 bases are shared with TRBD2. Losses at the gene ends were 0 bases for V and 6 bases for J; bases not matched to a gene: 12. The CDR3 totals 18 residues. Germline-derived CDR1 and CDR2 are SGDLS and YYNGEE. The chain's CDR3 is CASSVATPTSGGAGELFF. In DNA form, the CDR3 reads TGTGCCAGCAGCGTAGCTACGCCGACTAGCGGAGGGGCCGGGGAGCTGTTTTTT.

J is TRBJ1-4 and V is TRBV5-5; 8 bases are a match to TRBD1. With V trimmed by 2 bases and J by 6 bases, 12 bases remained unmatched. This CDR3 is 17 amino acids long. Germline-derived CDR1 and CDR2 are SGHKS and YYEKEE (reference sequence). In nucleotides, the CDR3 is TGTGCCAGCAGCTTTAGGGCAGGGGGCGCCTTCCATGAAAAACTGTTTTTT. Amino acid sequence: CASSFRAGGAFHEKLFF.

The J gene is TRBJ2-7, the V gene TRBV15, with 9 bases fitting TRBD1. CDR1 is LNHNV and CDR2 is YYDKDF in the germline V gene (reference sequence). The V and J ends lost 1 base and 1 base, in that order; junction bases with no gene match: 5. The CDR3 runs to 16 residues. CDR3 residues: CATSRGQDRGSYEQYF. CDR3 bases: TGTGCCACCAGCAGAGGTCAGGACAGGGGATCCTACGAGCAGTACTTC.

This chain uses TRBV4-2 with TRBJ2-3; D is uncertain. Per the germline V gene, CDR1 is LGHNA and CDR2 is YNFKEQ. V lost 4 bases, J lost 1 base, and 3 bases lay in between. The CDR3 runs 12 residues. Written as DNA, the CDR3 is TGTGCCAGCAGCCCGGGCACAGATACGCAGTATTTT. This codes for CASSPGTDTQYF.

The chain carries TRBV6-6 and TRBJ1-2; no clear D gene. CDR3 length: 11 residues. The V end was cut by 5 bases, the J end by 10 bases, with 11 bases between. Germline lookup yields CDR1 MNHNY and CDR2 SVGAGI (reference sequence). CDR3 sequence (DNA): TGTGCCAGCAGTGTCGGAGGTCCCTACACCTTC. It yields the protein CASSVGGPYTF.